Sequencing of this TCR beta chain was carried out in a study of OX40 agonist ivuxolimab in advanced cancers. Study overall: The group had a mean age of 60 years, ranged from about 20 to 80, and was roughly 80% male.

Anyone with autoimmune disease history or systemic immunosuppression was excluded. Points on this clone: Antigen: not known.

Study results and caveats: Mean expanded clone counts were higher in CD8+ than CD4+ T cells. Also showing low normalized T-cell clonal expansion were some of the nonresponders.

Germline V gene data show CDR1 as SGDLS and CDR2 as YYNGEE. The CDR3 is 18 amino acids. Trimming took off 0 bases at V and 6 bases at J, with 21 bases between the two ends. Only in-frame clones appear in the TCRdb table, and some are missing; sequencing was by immunoSEQ multiplex PCR. The sample holds 35,000 to 40,000 clones, 70% to 80% seen once. The chain carries TRBV9 and TRBJ2-2, with D possibly being TRBD1 or TRBD2 (5 bases each). Source: CD4+ or CD8+ T cells sorted from blood, taken in a trial of the OX40 agonist ivuxolimab. The sequence was obtained from an adult with an advanced solid tumor such as melanoma, head and neck, liver or kidney cancer. DNA for the CDR3: TGTGCCAGCAGCGTAGTAATTGGGGGTGGGAGCGTCCCCGGGGAGCTGTTTTTT. Encoded protein: CASSVVIGGGSVPGELFF.